One sample yielded the 20 T cell receptor beta chains listed below, sequenced in a study of blood T cells in healthy people across ages. Then a second PCR, running roughly 7 to 11 cycles, was carried out with a sample-barcoded 5' primer and a J-beta primer mix. TCRdb processed the 5' RACE reads anew with MiXCR; each CDR3 protein has one entry. The sample records around 1,600,000 distinct CDR3 sequences, 35% to 45% being singletons. The sample was blood. The receptor source for this set is a woman between 18 and 29 years old in good health.

This clonotype was seen a handful of times. V is TRBV3-1 and J is TRBJ2-5; a possible D gene is TRBD2 (5 bases). V was cut by 0 bases and J by 5 bases, with 13 bases left in between. Germline V gene sequence: CDR1 LGHDT, CDR2 YNNKEL (reference sequence). The CDR3 runs 15 residues. CDR3 in amino acids: CASSQEDTGLETQYF. CDR3 nucleotides: TGTGCCAGCAGCCAAGAAGACACGGGGTTGGAGACCCAGTACTTC.

The V and J genes are TRBV7-8 and TRBJ1-3, with 9 bases lining up with TRBD1. Germline V gene data show CDR1 as SGHVS and CDR2 as FQNEAQ. CDR3 size: 15 residues. V gave up 3 bases and J gave up 5 bases; unmatched junction bases: 5. The CDR3 DNA sequence: TGTGCCAGCAGCTTCGGGACAGGGTTAAGAAACACCATATATTTT. Translating it yields CASSFGTGLRNTIYF.

This clonotype has just a few counts. V usage is TRBV15 and J usage is TRBJ2-2; the D is unclear. CDR3 length: 15 residues. From germline, CDR1 is LNHNV and CDR2 YYDKDF (reference sequence). V was pared by 3 bases and J by 0 bases, with 8 bases between. CDR3 amino acids: CATSSLIANTGELFF. The CDR3 nucleotides are TGTGCCACCAGCAGTCTCATCGCGAACACCGGGGAGCTGTTTTTT.

The V and J genes are TRBV3-1 and TRBJ2-1; D uncertain. In germline, CDR1 is LGHDT, CDR2 YNNKEL (reference sequence). Trimming removed 2 bases at V and 6 bases at J, with 5 bases between. The CDR3 totals 12 residues. The CDR3 bases are TGTGCCAGCAGCCAACTACCCAATGAGCAGTTCTTC. It translates to CASSQLPNEQFF.

The chain carries TRBV7-9 and TRBJ1-5; no reliable D call. Trimming stripped 5 bases from V and 5 bases from J, with 7 bases between. Germline loops: CDR1 SEHNR, CDR2 FQNEAQ (reference sequence). This CDR3 is 12 amino acids long. The CDR3 sequence is CASSGNDQPQHF. The CDR3 DNA sequence: TGTGCCAGCAGCGGGAATGATCAGCCCCAGCATTTT.

Of note for this clonotype: This likely stems from a read error, as it lies one base from a far larger clone. The rearrangement uses TRBV7-2 and TRBJ2-5, with a possible D match to TRBD1 (6 bases). Germline V gene sequence: CDR1 SGHTA, CDR2 FQGNSA. The CDR3 consists of 12 residues. Trimming stripped 4 bases from V and 4 bases from J, with 7 bases between. In DNA, the CDR3 is TGTGCCAGCAGCTCAGGGGTAGAGACCCAGTACTTC. As protein: CASSSGVETQYF.

This clonotype appeared a few times. The rearrangement uses TRBV20-1 and TRBJ1-2; perhaps TRBD1 as D (6 bases). The CDR3 is 15 amino acids. Germline values: CDR1 DFQATT, CDR2 SNEGSKA (reference sequence). Deletions cut 6 bases from V and 8 bases from J, with 25 bases between. The CDR3 sequence is CSAPRQDRLGNGYTF. CDR3 in DNA: TGCAGTGCACCCCGACAGGACCGCCTCGGAAACGGCTACACCTTC.

The CDR3 DNA follows: TGTGCCAGTAGTACGTTAATCATTAGCGCTGGCACAGATACGCAGTATTTT. Its protein is CASSTLIISAGTDTQYF. The genes are TRBV28 and TRBJ2-3; TRBD2 is a possible D gene (5 bases). CDR1 is MDHEN, CDR2 SYDVKM, per germline. This CDR3 is 17 amino acids long. Trimming cost V 9 bases and J 1 base, with 23 bases left between them.

This clonotype was recorded a few times. This chain connects TRBV20-1 to TRBJ2-3, with 9 positions matching TRBD2. The CDR3 spans 15 residues. V shed 0 bases and J 4 bases; nucleotides not matched to a gene: 5. Germline CDR1 and CDR2: DFQATT and SNEGSKA (reference sequence). The CDR3 coding sequence is TGCAGTGCTAGAGAGTCGGCGGGGGGGCCAGATACGCAGTATTTT. It yields the protein CSARESAGGPDTQYF.

This clonotype has a handful of counts. CDR3 amino acids: CAISESWSDEQFF. The CDR3 bases are TGTGCCATCAGTGAGTCATGGTCAGATGAGCAGTTCTTC. The V call is TRBV10-3, the J call TRBJ2-1; D unresolved. CDR3 length: 13 amino acids. The V end lost 0 bases, the J end lost 8 bases, and 8 bases lay between the germline ends. Germline V gene sequence: CDR1 ENHRY, CDR2 SYGVKD.

This sequence joins TRBV29-1 and TRBJ1-1; the match to TRBD1 covers 8 bases. The trim removed 2 bases at V and 4 bases at J, leaving 6 bases unmatched. This CDR3 region has 14 residues. The germline CDR1 and CDR2 sequences are SQVTM and ANQGSEA. The CDR3 sequence: CSVELSGGFTEAFF. CDR3 coding DNA: TGCAGCGTTGAATTGTCAGGGGGCTTCACTGAAGCTTTCTTT.

This clonotype appeared a few times. The chain links TRBV6-2 or TRBV6-3 to TRBJ2-2; D may be TRBD1 or TRBD2 (5 bases each). The CDR3 runs 14 residues. In germline, CDR1 is MNHEY, CDR2 SVGEGT. The V gene lost 5 bases and the J gene lost 5 bases, with 12 bases spanning the gap. The CDR3 loop reads CASSLLGETGELFF. DNA for the CDR3: TGTGCCAGCAGTCTCCTAGGGGAGACCGGGGAGCTGTTTTTT.

There are a few counts of this clonotype. V gene TRBV6-2 or TRBV6-3 combines with J gene TRBJ2-1, with D uncertain. The CDR3 contains 12 residues. Germline V lookup: CDR1 MNHEY, CDR2 SVGEGT. V lost 10 bases to trimming and J lost 8 bases, with 15 bases between them. CDR3 DNA sequence: TGTGCCACACGCCCCAGAATCGATGAGCAGTTCTTC. This gives the protein CATRPRIDEQFF.

This rearrangement joins TRBV13 to TRBJ2-3, with TRBD1 matching 11 bases. The CDR3 spans 16 residues. Germline V lookup: CDR1 PRHDT, CDR2 FYEKMQ (reference sequence). The ends lost 2 bases at V and 7 bases at J; junction bases unmatched: 8. The CDR3 DNA is TGTGCCAGCAGCTTATTCAGGACAGGGGGCATAAATACGCAGTATTTT. Protein sequence: CASSLFRTGGINTQYF.

The sample holds many counts of this clonotype. This sequence joins TRBV12-3 or TRBV12-4 and TRBJ1-5, with 7 bases fitting TRBD1. V shed 5 bases and J 1 base; nucleotides not matched to a gene: 5. The CDR3 covers 15 residues. The CDR3 nucleotides read TGTGCCAGCAGTACCTCGACAGGGAGCAATCAGCCCCAGCATTTT. Encoded protein: CASSTSTGSNQPQHF.

The genes are TRBV7-9 and TRBJ2-1; 7 bases are a match to TRBD2. In germline, CDR1 is SEHNR, CDR2 FQNEAQ (reference sequence). The CDR3 length is 17 residues. V was clipped by 2 bases and J by 1 base; unmatched bases: 8. The CDR3 loop is CASSLSAGLSSYNEQFF. CDR3 sequence (DNA): TGTGCCAGCAGCTTATCAGCGGGACTATCATCCTACAATGAGCAGTTCTTC.

This clonotype was detected a few times. The chain links TRBV4-1 to TRBJ1-4; no definite D call. V lost 2 bases to trimming and J lost 8 bases, with 15 bases between them. Germline V gene sequence: CDR1 MGHRA, CDR2 YSYEKL. This CDR3 comprises 15 residues. The chain's CDR3 is CASSQIIRQAEKLFF. In DNA form, the CDR3 reads TGCGCCAGCAGCCAAATAATAAGGCAGGCCGAAAAACTGTTTTTT.

This chain uses TRBV9 with TRBJ2-1; D remains unclear. CDR3 length equals 13 residues. Between the trimmed V and J ends, which lost 1 base and 6 bases, there was a span of 8 bases. The V gene's germline CDR1 is SGDLS and CDR2 YYNGEE. The CDR3 reads CASSVWVGNEQFF. The CDR3 DNA sequence: TGTGCCAGCAGCGTATGGGTGGGCAATGAGCAGTTCTTC.

This clonotype showed up just a few times. The chain combines TRBV12-3 or TRBV12-4 with TRBJ2-5, with D tentatively TRBD1 (6 bases). This CDR3 comprises 16 residues. Trimming removed 2 bases from V and 3 bases from J, with 16 bases in between. CDR3 loop: CASSLPGATREETQYF. The CDR3 nucleotides are TGTGCCAGCAGTTTACCAGGGGCCACCCGTGAAGAGACCCAGTACTTC.

The rearrangement joins TRBV27 to TRBJ2-7; 7 positions agree with TRBD1. The germline gives CDR1 MNHEY, CDR2 SMNVEV (reference sequence). CDR3 length equals 14 residues. The junction had 11 bases not matched to a gene; V was cut back by 5 bases and J by 7 bases. The CDR3 DNA follows: TGTGCCAGCAGTATTATGACAGGGCGAAATGAGCAGTACTTC. Protein sequence: CASSIMTGRNEQYF.